This record covers a single T cell receptor beta chain. What it binds is not known. Use of 60 Vbeta and 13 Jbeta primers characterized the PCR. Here immunoSEQ multiplex PCR was the method, and the copy in TCRdb shows in-frame clones only, minus some. The sample yields some 89,000 clones, 78% seen once. The sample is drawn from a study of cytomegalovirus exposure and HLA in healthy donors. Study conclusions and caveats: Per a later analysis, 15,000 to 20,000 TCR beta sequences showed association with HLA alleles at 0.05 false discovery rate. Among immune exposure information, only CMV serostatus was available. Most TCR sequences were seen very rarely across donors, but some public TCRs occurred in many.

The clonotype was recovered from a woman aged 40 to 50 in good health and CMV-seropositive. The sequencing input was PBMCs.

The CDR3 DNA reads TGTGCCAGTAGTACTAGCGGGCACTCCTACAATGAGCAGTTCTTC. It is translated as CASSTSGHSYNEQFF. The chain recombines TRBV19 with TRBJ2-1, with 8 bases identical to TRBD2. The V segment lost 4 bases and the J segment 0 bases; nucleotides outside the gene matches: 2. Germline loops: CDR1 LNHDA, CDR2 SQIVND (reference sequence). There are 15 residues in the CDR3.